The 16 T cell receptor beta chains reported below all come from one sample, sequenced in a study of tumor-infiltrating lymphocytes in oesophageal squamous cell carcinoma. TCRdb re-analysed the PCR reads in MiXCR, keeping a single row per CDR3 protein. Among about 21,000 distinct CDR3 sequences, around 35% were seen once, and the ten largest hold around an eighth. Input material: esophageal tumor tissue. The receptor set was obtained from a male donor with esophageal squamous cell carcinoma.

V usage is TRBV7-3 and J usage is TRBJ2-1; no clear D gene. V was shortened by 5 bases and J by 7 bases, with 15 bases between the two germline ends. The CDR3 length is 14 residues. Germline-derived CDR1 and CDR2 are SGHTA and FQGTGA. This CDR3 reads CASSPLSSSNEQFF. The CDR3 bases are TGTGCCAGCAGCCCCCTGAGTTCATCGAATGAGCAGTTCTTC.

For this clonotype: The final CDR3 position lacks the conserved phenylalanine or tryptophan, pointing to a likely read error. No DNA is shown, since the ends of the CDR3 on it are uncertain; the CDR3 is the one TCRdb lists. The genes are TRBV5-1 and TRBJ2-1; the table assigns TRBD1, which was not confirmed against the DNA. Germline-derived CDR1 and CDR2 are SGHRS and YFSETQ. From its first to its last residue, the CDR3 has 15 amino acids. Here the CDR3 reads CASSFGGGRGYTFGS.

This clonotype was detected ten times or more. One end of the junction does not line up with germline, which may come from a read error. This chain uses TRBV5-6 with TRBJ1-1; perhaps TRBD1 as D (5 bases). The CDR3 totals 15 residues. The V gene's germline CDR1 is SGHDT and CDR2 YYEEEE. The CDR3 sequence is CASSLGGYGNTEAFF. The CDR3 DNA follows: TGTGCCAGCAGTTTGGGGGGGTACGGGAACACTGAAGCTTTCTTT.

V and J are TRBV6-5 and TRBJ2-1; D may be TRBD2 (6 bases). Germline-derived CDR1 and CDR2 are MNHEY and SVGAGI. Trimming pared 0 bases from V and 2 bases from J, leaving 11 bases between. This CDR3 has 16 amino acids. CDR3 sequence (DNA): TGTGCCAGCAGTTACTCCCCGGTAGCGGCCTACAATGAGCAGTTCTTC. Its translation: CASSYSPVAAYNEQFF.

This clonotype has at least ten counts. CDR3 residues: CATSDRGQDQREGVYNEQYF. The CDR3 nucleotides are TGTGCCACCAGTGACCGTGGACAGGATCAGCGGGAGGGGGTCTACAATGAGCAGTACTTC. This chain connects TRBV24-1 to TRBJ2-7; 10 bases line up with TRBD2. V gave up 4 bases and J gave up 7 bases; unmatched junction bases: 24. The V gene's germline CDR1 is KGHDR and CDR2 SFDVKD. The CDR3 contains 20 residues.

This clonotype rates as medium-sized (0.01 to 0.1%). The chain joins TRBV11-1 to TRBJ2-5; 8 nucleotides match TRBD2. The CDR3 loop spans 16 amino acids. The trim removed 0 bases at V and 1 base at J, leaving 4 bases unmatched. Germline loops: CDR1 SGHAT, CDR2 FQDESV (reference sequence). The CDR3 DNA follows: TGTGCCAGCAGCTTAGCGCGAACTAGCGGCCAAGAGACCCAGTACTTC. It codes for CASSLARTSGQETQYF. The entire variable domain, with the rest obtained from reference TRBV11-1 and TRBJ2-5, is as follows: EAEVAQSPRYKITEKSQAVAFWCDPISGHATLYWYRQILGQGPELLVQFQDESVVDDSQLPKDRFSAERLKGVDSTLKIQPAELGDSAMYLCASSLARTSGQETQYFGPGTRLLVL.

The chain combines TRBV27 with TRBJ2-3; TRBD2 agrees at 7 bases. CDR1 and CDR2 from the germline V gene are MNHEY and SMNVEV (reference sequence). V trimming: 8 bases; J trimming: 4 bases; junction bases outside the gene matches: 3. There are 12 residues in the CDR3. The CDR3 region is CASGTSADTQYF. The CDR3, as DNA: TGTGCCAGCGGCACTAGCGCAGATACGCAGTATTTT.

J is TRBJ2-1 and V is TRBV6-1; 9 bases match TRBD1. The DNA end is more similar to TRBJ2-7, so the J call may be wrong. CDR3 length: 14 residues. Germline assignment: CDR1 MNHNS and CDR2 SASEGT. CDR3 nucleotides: TGTGCCAGCGTTCCCGGGACAGGGCTGAATGAGCAGTACTTC. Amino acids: CASVPGTGLNEQYF.

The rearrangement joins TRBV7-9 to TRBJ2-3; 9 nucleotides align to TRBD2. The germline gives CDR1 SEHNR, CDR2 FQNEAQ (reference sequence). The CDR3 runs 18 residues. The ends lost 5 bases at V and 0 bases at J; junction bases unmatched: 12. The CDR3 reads CASSRRGGGYSSTDTQYF. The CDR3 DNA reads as TGTGCCAGCAGCCGTCGCGGGGGGGGCTATTCTAGCACAGATACGCAGTATTTT.

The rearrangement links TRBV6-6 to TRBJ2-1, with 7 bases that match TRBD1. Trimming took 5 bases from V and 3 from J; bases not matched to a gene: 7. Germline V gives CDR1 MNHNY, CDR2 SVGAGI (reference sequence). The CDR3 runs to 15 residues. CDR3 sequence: CASSPQGMSYNEQFF. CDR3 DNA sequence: TGTGCCAGCAGTCCACAGGGGATGAGCTACAATGAGCAGTTCTTC.

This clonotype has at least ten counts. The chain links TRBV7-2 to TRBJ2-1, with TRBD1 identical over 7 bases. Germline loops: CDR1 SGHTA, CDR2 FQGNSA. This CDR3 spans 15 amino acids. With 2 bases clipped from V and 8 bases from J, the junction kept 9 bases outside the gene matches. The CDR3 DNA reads TGTGCCAGCAGCTTAAGGACAGGCCGTAACGATGAGCAGTTCTTC. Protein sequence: CASSLRTGRNDEQFF.

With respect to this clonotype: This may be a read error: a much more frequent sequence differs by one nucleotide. The CDR3 loop is CASSRQFTSGSIYEQFF. CDR3 nucleotide sequence: TGTGCCAGCTCAAGGCAATTCACTAGCGGGAGTATATACGAGCAGTTCTTC. The chain recombines TRBV18 with TRBJ2-7; 11 bases map to TRBD2. The J call is in doubt because the DNA end fits TRBJ2-1 better. The CDR3 is 17 amino acids. The V gene's germline CDR1 is KGHSH and CDR2 LQKENI.

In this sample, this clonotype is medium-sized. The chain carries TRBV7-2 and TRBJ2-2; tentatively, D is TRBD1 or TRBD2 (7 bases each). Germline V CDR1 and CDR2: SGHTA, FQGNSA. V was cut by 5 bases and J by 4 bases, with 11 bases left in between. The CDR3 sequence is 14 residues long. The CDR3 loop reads CASSPGGGTGELFF. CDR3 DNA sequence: TGTGCCAGCAGCCCAGGGGGGGGCACCGGGGAGCTGTTTTTT.

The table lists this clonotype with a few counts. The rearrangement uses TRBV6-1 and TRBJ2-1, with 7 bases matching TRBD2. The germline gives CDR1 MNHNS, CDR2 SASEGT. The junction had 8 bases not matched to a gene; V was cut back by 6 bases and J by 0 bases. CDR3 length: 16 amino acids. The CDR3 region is CASRESGASSYNEQFF. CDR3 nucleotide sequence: TGTGCCAGCAGGGAAAGCGGGGCAAGCTCCTACAATGAGCAGTTCTTC.

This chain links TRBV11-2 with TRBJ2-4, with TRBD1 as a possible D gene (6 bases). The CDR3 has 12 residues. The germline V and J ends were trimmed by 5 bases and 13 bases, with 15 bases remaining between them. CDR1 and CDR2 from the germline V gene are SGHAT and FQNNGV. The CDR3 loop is CASSLDSYTQYF. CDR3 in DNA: TGTGCCAGCAGCCTGGACAGCTATACGCAGTACTTC.

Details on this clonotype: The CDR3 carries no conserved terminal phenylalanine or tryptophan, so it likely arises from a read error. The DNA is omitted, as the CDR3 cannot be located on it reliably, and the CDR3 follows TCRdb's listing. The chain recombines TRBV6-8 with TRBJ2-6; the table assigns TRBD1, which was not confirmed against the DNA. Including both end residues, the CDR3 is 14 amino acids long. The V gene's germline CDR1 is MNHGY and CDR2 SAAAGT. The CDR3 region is CASSGNSYEQYFGA.